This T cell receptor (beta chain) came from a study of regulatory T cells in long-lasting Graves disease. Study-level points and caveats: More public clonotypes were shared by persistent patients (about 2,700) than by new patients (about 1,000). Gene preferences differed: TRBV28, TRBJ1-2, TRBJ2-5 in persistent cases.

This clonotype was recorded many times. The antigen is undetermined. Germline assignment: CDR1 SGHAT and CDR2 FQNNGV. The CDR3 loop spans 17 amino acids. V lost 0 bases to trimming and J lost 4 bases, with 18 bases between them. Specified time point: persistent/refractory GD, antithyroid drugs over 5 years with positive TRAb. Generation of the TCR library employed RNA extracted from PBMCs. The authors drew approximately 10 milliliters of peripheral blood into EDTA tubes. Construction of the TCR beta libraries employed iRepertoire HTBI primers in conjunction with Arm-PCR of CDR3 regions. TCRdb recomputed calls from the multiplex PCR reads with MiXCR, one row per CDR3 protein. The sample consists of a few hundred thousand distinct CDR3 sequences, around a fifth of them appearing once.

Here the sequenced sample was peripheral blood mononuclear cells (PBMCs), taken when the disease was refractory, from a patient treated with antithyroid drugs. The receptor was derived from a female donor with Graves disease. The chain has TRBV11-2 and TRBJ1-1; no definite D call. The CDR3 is CASSLDEAVTRGTEAFF. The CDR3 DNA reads TGTGCCAGCAGCTTAGATGAGGCAGTTACACGGGGCACTGAAGCTTTCTTT.